What follows are 10 T cell receptor beta chains derived from one specimen sequenced in a study of T-cell reconstitution after alpha-beta-depleted transplantation in children (dated by TCRdb to about 2016). To prepare the library, PCR was applied. Sequencing instrument: Illumina HiSeq 2500. To normalize quantification of the TCRbeta repertoire, the TCR libraries were built with molecular barcoding that relied on unique molecular identifiers. In-frame beta chains were kept once TCRdb had trimmed the public reads at Q25 with fastp and called clones with MiXCR. A single entry per CDR3 protein holds the most common genes and DNA from its merged rows. In this sample the table shows about 540,000 distinct CDR3 sequences, approximately 20% of which occur a single time. The top ten constitute around 3.3% of the sample. This sample comprised PBMCs from the stem cell graft donor, obtained from the stem cell graft. These receptor sequences come from a human donor who donated a stem cell graft to a child with acute lymphoblastic leukemia.

CDR3: CASGRTGSNYGYTF. The CDR3 bases are TGCGCCAGCGGGAGGACAGGCAGTAACTATGGCTACACCTTC. V usage is TRBV5-1 and J usage is TRBJ1-2; 7 bases map to TRBD1. The CDR3 sequence is 14 residues long. Germline V CDR1 and CDR2: SGHRS, YFSETQ. The V gene end was trimmed by 7 bases and the J gene end by 1 base; junction bases not matched to a gene: 7.

The chain uses TRBV7-9 and TRBJ1-2; D uncertain. This CDR3 region has 14 residues. The germline V gene encodes CDR1 SEHNR and CDR2 FQNEAQ (reference sequence). Trimming removed 1 base from V and 6 bases from J, with 12 bases in between. CDR3 sequence reads: CASSLGAPEHGYTF. The CDR3 DNA is TGTGCCAGCAGCTTAGGGGCCCCTGAACATGGCTACACCTTC.

This rearrangement joins TRBV12-3 or TRBV12-4 to TRBJ2-1; 7 nucleotides align to TRBD2. Unmatched junction bases numbered 5, after V lost 6 bases and J lost 6 bases. This CDR3 comprises 13 residues. The CDR3 nucleotides are TGTGCCAGCAGCTCCCCGGGGGGCAATGAGCAGTTCTTC. It encodes CASSSPGGNEQFF.

This clonotype has just a few counts. The rearrangement uses TRBV15 and TRBJ2-7; 8 nucleotides align to TRBD2. V shed 5 bases, J shed 5 bases, and the junction held 5 bases outside the gene matches. Germline lookup yields CDR1 LNHNV and CDR2 YYDKDF (reference sequence). The CDR3 covers 13 residues. This CDR3 is CATSPTSDDEQYF. CDR3 sequence (DNA): TGTGCCACCAGCCCGACTAGCGACGACGAGCAGTACTTC. Filled out from reference TRBV15 and TRBJ2-7, the complete variable domain reads DAMVIQNPRYQVTQFGKPVTLSCSQTLNHNVMYWYQQKSSQAPKLLFHYYDKDFNNEADTPDNFQSRRPNTSFCFLDIRSPGLGDTAMYLCATSPTSDDEQYFGPGTRLTVT.

This clonotype was recorded a few times. The chain employs TRBV18 and TRBJ2-1; D gene unclear. The length of the CDR3 is 15 residues. CDR1 and CDR2 (germline): KGHSH, LQKENI. Trimming took off 2 bases at V and 2 bases at J, with 10 bases between the two ends. In nucleotides, the CDR3 is TGTGCCAGCTCACCATCGGGTGGCGCCTACAATGAGCAGTTCTTC. Protein: CASSPSGGAYNEQFF. The full variable domain, completed using reference TRBV18 and TRBJ2-1, is NAGVMQNPRHLVRRRGQEARLRCSPMKGHSHVYWYRQLPEEGLKFMVYLQKENIIDESGMPKERFSAEFPKEGPSILRIQQVVRGDSAAYFCASSPSGGAYNEQFFGPGTRLTVL.

The chain employs TRBV20-1 and TRBJ2-4; 8 positions agree with TRBD1. V gave up 5 bases and J gave up 0 bases; unmatched junction bases: 6. The CDR3 length is 15 residues. Germline V gene data show CDR1 as DFQATT and CDR2 as SNEGSKA (reference sequence). This CDR3 is CSAAPGTGAKNIQYF. CDR3 DNA sequence: TGCAGTGCTGCTCCCGGGACAGGAGCCAAAAACATTCAGTACTTC.

Only a few counts were recorded for this clonotype. This rearrangement joins TRBV4-2 to TRBJ2-1; D remains unclear. V dropped 0 bases and J dropped 0 bases, with 6 bases sitting between them. Germline V gene data show CDR1 as LGHNA and CDR2 as YNFKEQ. CDR3 size: 15 residues. CDR3 sequence reads: CASSQDASSYNEQFF. In DNA, the CDR3 is TGTGCCAGCAGCCAAGACGCGAGCTCCTACAATGAGCAGTTCTTC.

This clonotype occurred a few times. The chain links TRBV5-1 to TRBJ1-1; the match to TRBD1 covers 8 bases. V gave up 3 bases and J gave up 3 bases; unmatched junction bases: 4. CDR1 is SGHRS and CDR2 is YFSETQ in the germline V gene. This CDR3 contains 14 residues. The CDR3 reads CASSWTGRDTEAFF. Here the CDR3 DNA reads TGCGCCAGCAGCTGGACAGGGAGGGACACTGAAGCTTTCTTT. The full variable domain, with the rest looked up from reference TRBV5-1 and TRBJ1-1, is KAGVTQTPRYLIKTRGQQVTLSCSPISGHRSVSWYQQTPGQGLQFLFEYFSETQRNKGNFPGRFSGRQFSNSRSEMNVSTLELGDSALYLCASSWTGRDTEAFFGQGTRLTVV.

There are a few counts of this clonotype. This chain links TRBV5-1 with TRBJ1-1; maybe TRBD1 (5 bases). The CDR3 contains 13 residues. Germline CDR1 SGHRS, CDR2 YFSETQ. The V end lost 7 bases, the J end lost 0 bases, and 10 bases lay between the germline ends. CDR3 protein: CASSGAMNTEAFF. The CDR3 DNA reads as TGCGCCAGCTCCGGGGCCATGAACACTGAAGCTTTCTTT.

The CDR3 DNA sequence: TGTGCCAGCAGTTATACCGCAGGATCCTCCTACGAGCAGTACTTC. The encoded protein is CASSYTAGSSYEQYF. This rearrangement joins TRBV6-5 to TRBJ2-7; no definite D call. Trimming shortened V by 3 bases and J by 0 bases, and 12 bases separated the two germline ends. This CDR3 is built from 15 residues. CDR1 is MNHEY, CDR2 SVGAGI, per germline.